The 27 T cell receptor beta chains presented below share a single source sample, sequenced in a study of T-cell reconstitution after alpha-beta-depleted transplantation in children. Unique molecular identifiers were used in preparing the TCRbeta library. TCRdb recomputed calls from the PCR reads with MiXCR, one row per CDR3 protein. The top ten clones hold 2% to 2.5% of a sample with almost 500,000 distinct CDR3 sequences, roughly 10% of them seen once. The sequencing used PBMCs, collected before TCRalphabeta/CD19-depleted stem cell transplant. The receptors derive from a child aged 2-15 years with inherited bone marrow failure, due to receive a stem cell transplant.

This clonotype was detected only a few times. The V gene is TRBV11-2, the J gene TRBJ2-1; 7 bases agree with TRBD2. J lost 2 bases, V lost 8 bases, and 9 bases had no gene match. Germline V gene sequence: CDR1 SGHAT, CDR2 FQNNGV. This CDR3 is 15 amino acids long. As DNA, the CDR3 is TGTGCCAGCTTCGTAGAAGCGGGGCCCTACAATGAGCAGTTCTTC. Protein: CASFVEAGPYNEQFF. Combining the CDR3 with reference TRBV11-2 and TRBJ2-1 gives the whole variable domain EAGVAQSPRYKIIEKRQSVAFWCNPISGHATLYWYQQILGQGPKLLIQFQNNGVVDDSQLPKDRFSAERLKGVDSTLKIQPAKLEDSAVYLCASFVEAGPYNEQFFGPGTRLTVL.

V and J are TRBV10-3 and TRBJ2-1; 13 bases align to TRBD2. The CDR3 has 15 residues. Germline V lookup: CDR1 ENHRY, CDR2 SYGVKD. The V and J ends lost 6 bases and 8 bases, in that order; junction bases with no gene match: 7. The CDR3 protein is CAISEGTSGMDEQFF. CDR3 nucleotides: TGTGCCATCAGCGAAGGGACTAGCGGGATGGATGAGCAGTTCTTC.

Concerning this clonotype itself: With a much larger clone just one base away, this may be a read error. The CDR3 sequence is CASSFRSIRPSGSNEQFF. DNA for the CDR3: TGTGCCAGCAGTTTCCGATCTATCCGTCCTAGCGGGAGCAATGAGCAGTTCTTC. The chain recombines TRBV27 with TRBJ2-1, with TRBD2 matching over 10 bases. This CDR3 has 18 amino acids. The V gene end was trimmed by 3 bases and the J gene end by 6 bases; junction bases not matched to a gene: 14. Germline V lookup: CDR1 MNHEY, CDR2 SMNVEV (reference sequence).

The sample holds many counts of this clonotype. The chain employs TRBV5-1 and TRBJ2-1; TRBD1 matches 10 bases. Germline CDR1 and CDR2: SGHRS and YFSETQ. After removal of 4 bases from V and 6 bases from J, the junction contained 4 bases not matched to a gene. CDR3 length equals 14 residues. The CDR3 region has the DNA TGCGCCAGCAGCGTGGACAGGGGGAGCAATGAGCAGTTCTTC. Its translation is CASSVDRGSNEQFF.

Notes on this clonotype: A read error may explain this, as a much larger clone is one base away. The conserved phenylalanine or tryptophan normally closing the CDR3 is absent here, so this likely arose from a read error. The rearrangement links TRBV4-3 to TRBJ2-1; 7 bases line up with TRBD1. This CDR3 has 16 amino acids. The ends lost 2 bases at V and 8 bases at J; junction bases unmatched: 12. The germline gives CDR1 LGHNA, CDR2 YSLEER. CDR3 in DNA: TGCGCCAGCAGCCAAAAGGTCAGACAGGGCTTCGATGAGCAGTTCGTC. Translated: CASSQKVRQGFDEQFV.

This clonotype was picked up many times. The CDR3 is CAWSVEGDQPQHF. In DNA, the CDR3 is TGTGCCTGGAGTGTTGAAGGGGATCAGCCCCAGCATTTT. The chain recombines TRBV30 with TRBJ1-5; perhaps TRBD1 as D (5 bases). The CDR3 contains 13 residues. CDR1 is GTSNPN and CDR2 is SVGIG in the germline V gene (reference sequence). Between the trimmed V and J ends, which lost 0 bases and 5 bases, there was a span of 8 bases.

This clonotype was recorded at least ten times. The V and J genes are TRBV24-1 and TRBJ1-5; D is possibly TRBD1 (5 bases). This CDR3 spans 13 amino acids. Germline loops: CDR1 KGHDR, CDR2 SFDVKD. V was cut by 6 bases and J by 3 bases, with 8 bases left in between. The CDR3 here is CATSLGVNQPQHF. CDR3 nucleotide sequence: TGTGCCACCAGTTTGGGGGTCAATCAGCCCCAGCATTTT.

Turning to this clonotype: A read error is possible here, since a much larger clone lies one base away. V usage is TRBV7-2 and J usage is TRBJ2-1; D uncertain. This CDR3 comprises 12 residues. Trimming took off 5 bases at V and 11 bases at J, with 13 bases between the two ends. The germline gives CDR1 SGHTA, CDR2 FQGNSA. CDR3 sequence reads: CASSPANGKQFF. The CDR3 DNA reads TGTGCCAGCAGCCCCGCTAATGGGAAGCAGTTCTTC.

This clonotype appeared many times. The rearrangement uses TRBV29-1 and TRBJ1-1; 7 nucleotides line up with TRBD1. The V gene's germline CDR1 is SQVTM and CDR2 ANQGSEA. The trim removed 0 bases at V and 7 bases at J, leaving 5 bases unmatched. This CDR3 region has 13 residues. The CDR3 here is CSVEDPGQSEAFF. Written as DNA, the CDR3 is TGCAGCGTTGAAGATCCGGGACAGAGTGAAGCTTTCTTT.

The V gene is TRBV7-8, the J gene TRBJ1-1; D remains unclear. V dropped 1 base and J dropped 6 bases, with 6 bases sitting between them. The CDR3 extends over 12 amino acids. Germline CDR1 SGHVS, CDR2 FQNEAQ. The CDR3 bases are TGTGCCAGCAGCTTAGGACTTGCTGAAGCTTTCTTT. Translated: CASSLGLAEAFF.

This clonotype was picked up a small number of times. The chain combines TRBV7-2 with TRBJ1-2; TRBD1 matches at 8 bases. After removal of 5 bases from V and 4 bases from J, the junction contained 12 bases not matched to a gene. This CDR3 contains 16 residues. Germline V CDR1 and CDR2: SGHTA, FQGNSA. CDR3 sequence: CASSRDRRRLIYGYTF. The DNA of the CDR3 is TGTGCCAGCAGCCGGGACAGGCGGCGCCTGATCTATGGCTACACCTTC.

This chain connects TRBV7-9 to TRBJ1-6; TRBD1 agrees at 7 bases. The CDR3 consists of 13 residues. V trimming: 5 bases; J trimming: 9 bases; junction bases outside the gene matches: 4. Looked up from germline, CDR1 is SEHNR and CDR2 is FQNEAQ (reference sequence). The CDR3 DNA reads TGTGCCAGCAGCCCACAGGGGACTTCACCCCTCCACTTT. Translating it yields CASSPQGTSPLHF.

This clonotype was found a few times. The gene calls are TRBV20-1 and TRBJ2-5; 8 bases line up with TRBD2. V shed 3 bases, J shed 5 bases, and the junction held 11 bases outside the gene matches. The CDR3 has 15 amino acids. Germline CDR1 DFQATT, CDR2 SNEGSKA (reference sequence). The CDR3 loop is CSASGNGRAAETQYF. The CDR3 DNA reads TGCAGTGCTAGTGGGAACGGGAGGGCCGCTGAGACCCAGTACTTC.

Turning to this clonotype: This may arise from a read error, as a much more abundant clone is one base away. The genes are TRBV4-3 and TRBJ2-2, with 7 bases matching TRBD2. Per the germline V gene, CDR1 is LGHNA and CDR2 is YSLEER. The CDR3 consists of 15 residues. CDR3 sequence reads: CASSLRLAYTGELSF. CDR3 coding DNA: TGCGCCAGCAGCCTTAGACTAGCCTACACCGGGGAGCTGTCTTTT.

The chain links TRBV6-2 or TRBV6-3 to TRBJ1-1, with a weak D call TRBD1 (5 bases). V was pared by 6 bases and J by 5 bases, with 22 bases between. The CDR3 consists of 16 residues. Germline CDR1 and CDR2: MNHEY and SVGEGT. The CDR3: CASSSNGGRWGTEAFF. CDR3 nucleotide sequence: TGTGCCAGCAGCTCAAACGGGGGACGCTGGGGGACTGAAGCTTTCTTT.

The table lists this clonotype with many counts. The CDR3, as DNA: TGTGCCACCAGCAGCGGCAGGGGGCCCAGGGAGACCCAGTACTTC. Translation: CATSSGRGPRETQYF. The chain links TRBV15 to TRBJ2-5; 8 bases are a match to TRBD1. V lost 3 bases, J lost 5 bases, and 8 bases stayed unmatched. This CDR3 has 15 residues. In germline, CDR1 is LNHNV, CDR2 YYDKDF (reference sequence).

This clonotype was found many times. V and J are TRBV3-1 and TRBJ2-5; D possibly corresponds to TRBD2 (6 bases). The V gene's germline CDR1 is LGHDT and CDR2 YNNKEL (reference sequence). V lost 0 bases to trimming and J lost 5 bases, with 22 bases between them. This CDR3 comprises 18 residues. Here the CDR3 DNA reads TGTGCCAGCAGCCAAGATGGAGGGCAAGCGGTTGGTGGGGAGACCCAGTACTTC. Translation gives CASSQDGGQAVGGETQYF.

This clonotype was detected many times. V is TRBV7-9 and J is TRBJ2-2; 10 nucleotides line up with TRBD2. The CDR3 extends over 16 amino acids. Per the germline V gene, CDR1 is SEHNR and CDR2 is FQNEAQ (reference sequence). V was clipped by 3 bases and J by 0 bases; unmatched bases: 1. The CDR3 loop is CASSFGLAANTGELFF. The CDR3 DNA reads TGTGCCAGCAGCTTCGGACTAGCGGCGAACACCGGGGAGCTGTTTTTT.

The table lists this clonotype with many counts. J is TRBJ2-3 and V is TRBV20-1, with TRBD2 matching over 11 bases. J was trimmed by 2 bases and V by 3 bases; bases with no gene match: 10. The germline CDR1 and CDR2 sequences are DFQATT and SNEGSKA (reference sequence). CDR3 length: 17 amino acids. The CDR3 DNA is TGCAGTGCTAGTTTGGGTCTAGCGGGAGGATACACAGATACGCAGTATTTT. It is translated as CSASLGLAGGYTDTQYF.

This clonotype has a handful of counts. V and J are TRBV20-1 and TRBJ2-5, with D possibly being TRBD1 (6 bases). The CDR3 covers 15 residues. Looked up from germline, CDR1 is DFQATT and CDR2 is SNEGSKA (reference sequence). V dropped 4 bases and J dropped 4 bases, with 19 bases sitting between them. CDR3 DNA sequence: TGCAGTGCTAAGGACAGTACGGGCGACCTAGAGACCCAGTACTTC. It codes for CSAKDSTGDLETQYF.

This clonotype has a count of ten or more. The rearrangement uses TRBV5-1 and TRBJ2-3; 8 nucleotides agree with TRBD1. The CDR3 has 17 amino acids. Germline-derived CDR1 and CDR2 are SGHRS and YFSETQ. V was clipped by 2 bases and J by 2 bases; unmatched bases: 10. CDR3 bases: TGCGCCAGCAGCTTCATTGACGGGACAGGAGACACAGATACGCAGTATTTT. It yields the protein CASSFIDGTGDTDTQYF.

This clonotype was found a few times. The V gene is TRBV29-1, the J gene TRBJ2-3; D is unresolved. V gave up 3 bases and J gave up 4 bases, with 8 bases separating them. Per the germline V gene, CDR1 is SQVTM and CDR2 is ANQGSEA. There are 12 residues in the CDR3. In nucleotides, the CDR3 is TGCAGCGTTGAGGCAGGTCCAGATACGCAGTATTTT. It codes for CSVEAGPDTQYF.

This clonotype was observed many times. CDR3 sequence reads: CASSTAGLASYEQYF. CDR3 nucleotide sequence: TGCGCCAGCAGCACCGCGGGACTAGCTTCCTACGAGCAGTACTTC. The chain carries TRBV5-1 and TRBJ2-7; 9 nucleotides agree with TRBD2. The CDR3 contains 15 residues. CDR1 is SGHRS and CDR2 is YFSETQ in the germline V gene. V lost 4 bases and J lost 1; bases outside the gene matches: 6.

The chain joins TRBV19 to TRBJ2-1, with no clear D. Germline values: CDR1 LNHDA, CDR2 SQIVND (reference sequence). V was trimmed by 3 bases and J by 0 bases, leaving 15 bases between them. The CDR3 is made up of 17 amino acids. The CDR3 protein is CASSMGLVPSSYNEQFF. DNA for the CDR3: TGTGCCAGTAGTATGGGTCTAGTGCCGAGCTCCTACAATGAGCAGTTCTTC.

This clonotype has a handful of counts. The V and J genes are TRBV12-3 or TRBV12-4 and TRBJ2-1; the D call may be TRBD1 or TRBD2 (5 bases each). The CDR3 has 15 residues. The V end was cut by 7 bases, the J end by 1 base, with 14 bases between. The CDR3 loop is CASTPGAGSYNEQFF. The CDR3 DNA reads as TGTGCCAGCACCCCCGGGGCAGGGTCCTACAATGAGCAGTTCTTC.

This clonotype came up many times. This chain connects TRBV7-7 to TRBJ2-3; D remains ambiguous. The V and J ends lost 2 bases and 4 bases respectively, with 7 bases between them. The CDR3 consists of 13 residues. CDR1 and CDR2 (germline): SSHAT, FNYEAQ (reference sequence). CDR3 region: CASSLSRADTQYF. The DNA of the CDR3 is TGTGCCAGCAGCTTATCAAGGGCAGATACGCAGTATTTT.

J is TRBJ2-1 and V is TRBV7-6; the D gene could be TRBD1 or TRBD2 (5 bases each). V was trimmed by 5 bases and J by 8 bases, leaving 13 bases between them. Per the germline V gene, CDR1 is SGHVS and CDR2 is FNYEAQ. This CDR3 has 13 amino acids. The CDR3 loop reads CASSGDPPDEQFF. CDR3 DNA sequence: TGTGCCAGCAGCGGGGACCCGCCGGATGAGCAGTTCTTC.